The T cell receptor (beta chain) described here comes from a study of blood T cell repertoires in COVID-19. On the study more broadly: Donors in the United States, Italy and Spain gave samples during acute or convalescent COVID-19.

Measured with immunoSEQ multiplex PCR; TCRdb has only the in-frame clones, and not every one. The data contain roughly 80,000 clones, over 75% of them singletons. Trimming took 6 bases from V and 8 from J; bases not matched to a gene: 8. Germline V gene data show CDR1 as MGHDK and CDR2 as SYGVNS. The CDR3 covers 13 residues. The TCR originated in an elderly man with acute or convalescent COVID-19. The sample taken for sequencing was peripheral blood. This chain uses TRBV25-1 with TRBJ1-1; 8 positions agree with TRBD1. CDR3 residues: CASRTGVAEEAFF. Here the CDR3 DNA reads TGTGCCAGCAGGACAGGGGTGGCTGAAGAAGCTTTCTTT.